This TCR beta chain was captured in a study of T cells in pancreatic ductal adenocarcinoma. Notes on the study in general: Tumors hold more CD45RO+ effector T cells, which may bias toward lower diversity. Unique clonotypes were approximately 8-fold more numerous in blood than in tumor. No significant tumor-blood clonality difference; means were about 0.1 and 0.065. The resected cohort was biased toward the minority with early-stage disease.

Assay used: immunoSEQ multiplex PCR; TCRdb lists only in-frame clones, some missing. The table has over 85,000 clones, nearly 95% seen once; the top ten hold roughly 3%. The selected patients with pancreatic ductal adenocarcinoma had surgery but no neoadjuvant therapy. This CDR3 spans 14 amino acids. The germline gives CDR1 MNHNS, CDR2 SASEGT. Trimming took off 7 bases at V and 2 bases at J, with 15 bases between the two ends. As regards this clone: As yet, its antigen is unknown.

The rearrangement joins TRBV6-1 to TRBJ2-7; no clear D. The TCR sequence derives from a human donor with pancreatic ductal adenocarcinoma. Material for sequencing was PBMCs. The CDR3 is CASITSSSPYEQYF. The CDR3 nucleotides read TGTGCCAGCATTACATCGTCGTCCCCCTACGAGCAGTACTTC.